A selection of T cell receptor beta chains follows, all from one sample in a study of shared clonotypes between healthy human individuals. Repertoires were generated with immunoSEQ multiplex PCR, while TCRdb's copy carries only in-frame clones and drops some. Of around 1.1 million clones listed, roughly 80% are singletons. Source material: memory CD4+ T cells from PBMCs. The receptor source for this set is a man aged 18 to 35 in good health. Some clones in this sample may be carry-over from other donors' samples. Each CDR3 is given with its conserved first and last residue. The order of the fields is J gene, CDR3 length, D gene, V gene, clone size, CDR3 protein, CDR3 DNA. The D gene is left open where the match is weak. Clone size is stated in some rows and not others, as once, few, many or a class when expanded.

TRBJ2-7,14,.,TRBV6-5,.,CASSPIDRAGEQYF,TGTGCCAGCAGCCCAATCGACAGGGCGGGGGAGCAGTACTTC
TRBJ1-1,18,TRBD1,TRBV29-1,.,CSVEDGQGWVMLCTEAFF,TGCAGCGTTGAGGACGGACAGGGTTGGGTAATGTTGTGCACTGAAGCTTTCTTT
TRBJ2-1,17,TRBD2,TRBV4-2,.,CASSQRGGAKQPDEQFF,TGTGCCAGCAGCCAAAGGGGAGGGGCCAAACAGCCAGATGAGCAGTTCTTC
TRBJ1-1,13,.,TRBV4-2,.,CASSQPARFGAFF,TGTGCCAGCAGCCAACCGGCGAGGTTTGGAGCTTTCTTT
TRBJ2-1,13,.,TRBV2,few,CASTALVLGEQFF,TGTGCCAGCACCGCGCTGGTACTCGGTGAGCAGTTCTTC
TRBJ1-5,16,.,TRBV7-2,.,CASSVMGGRLNQPQHF,TGTGCCAGCAGCGTTATGGGGGGGCGGTTAAATCAGCCCCAGCATTTT
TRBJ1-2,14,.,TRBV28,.,CASSLWGPQYGYTF,TGTGCCAGCAGTTTATGGGGGCCCCAATATGGCTACACCTTC
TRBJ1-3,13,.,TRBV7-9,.,CASSFGTGNTIYF,TGTGCCAGCAGCTTCGGGACTGGAAACACCATATATTTT
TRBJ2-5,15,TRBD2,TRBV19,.,CASSNGGRFQETQYF,TGTGCCAGTAGCAACGGCGGGAGATTTCAAGAGACCCAGTACTTC
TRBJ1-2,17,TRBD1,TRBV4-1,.,CASSPLASGTGGYGYTF,TGCGCCAGCAGCCCCCTCGCGTCCGGGACAGGGGGATATGGCTACACCTTC
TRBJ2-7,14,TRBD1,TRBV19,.,CASSPRTGTYEQYF,TGTGCCAGTAGTCCCAGGACAGGAACCTACGAGCAGTACTTC
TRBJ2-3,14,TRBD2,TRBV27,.,CASSGEIAGDTQYF,TGTGCCAGCAGTGGCGAGATAGCGGGGGATACGCAGTATTTT
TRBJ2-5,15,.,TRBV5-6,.,CASSPSRGPRETQYF,TGTGCCAGCAGCCCGAGCAGGGGCCCCCGAGAGACCCAGTACTTC